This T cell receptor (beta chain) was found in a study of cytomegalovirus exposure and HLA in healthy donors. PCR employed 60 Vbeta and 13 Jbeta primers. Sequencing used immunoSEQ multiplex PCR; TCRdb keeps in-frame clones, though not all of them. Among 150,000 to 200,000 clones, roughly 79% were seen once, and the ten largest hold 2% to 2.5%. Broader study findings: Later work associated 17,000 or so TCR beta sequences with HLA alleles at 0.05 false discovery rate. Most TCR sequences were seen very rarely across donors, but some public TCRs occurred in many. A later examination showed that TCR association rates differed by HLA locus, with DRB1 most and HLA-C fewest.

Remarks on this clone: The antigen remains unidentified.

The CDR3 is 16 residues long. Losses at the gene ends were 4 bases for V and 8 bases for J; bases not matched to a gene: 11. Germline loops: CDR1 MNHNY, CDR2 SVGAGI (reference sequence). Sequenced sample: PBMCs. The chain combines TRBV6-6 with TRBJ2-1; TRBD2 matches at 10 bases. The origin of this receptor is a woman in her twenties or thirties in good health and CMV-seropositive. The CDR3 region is CASSSPGLAWGDEQFF. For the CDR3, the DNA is TGTGCCAGCAGTTCACCGGGACTAGCGTGGGGGGATGAGCAGTTCTTC.